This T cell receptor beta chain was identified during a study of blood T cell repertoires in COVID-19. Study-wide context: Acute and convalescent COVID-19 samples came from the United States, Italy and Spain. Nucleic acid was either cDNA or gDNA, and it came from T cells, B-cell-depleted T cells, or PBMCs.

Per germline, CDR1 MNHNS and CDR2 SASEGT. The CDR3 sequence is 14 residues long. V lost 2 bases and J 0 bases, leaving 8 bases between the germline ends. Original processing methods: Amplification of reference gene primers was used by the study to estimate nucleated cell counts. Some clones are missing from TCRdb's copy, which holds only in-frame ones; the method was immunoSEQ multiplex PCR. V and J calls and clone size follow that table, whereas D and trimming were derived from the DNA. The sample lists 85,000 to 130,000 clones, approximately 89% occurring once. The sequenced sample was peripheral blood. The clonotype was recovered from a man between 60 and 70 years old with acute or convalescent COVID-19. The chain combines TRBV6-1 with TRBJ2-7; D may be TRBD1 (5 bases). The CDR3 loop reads CASSERGNSYEQYV. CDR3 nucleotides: TGTGCCAGCAGTGAAAGGGGTAACTCCTACGAGCAGTACGTC.